A selection of T cell receptor beta chains follows, all from one sample in a study of CD8 T cells in ankylosing spondylitis. MiXCR, applied by TCRdb to the 5' RACE reads, yields one record per CDR3 protein. The sample holds over 600,000 distinct CDR3 sequences, roughly 19% seen once. The sequenced sample consisted of blood, either unsorted or a sorted T cell fraction (not recorded which). The receptors come from a male donor with ankylosing spondylitis. CDR3s include the opening cysteine and the closing phenylalanine or tryptophan.

>12|TRBV20-1|TRBJ1-1
CSARNIGTEAFF
>16|TRBV4-2|TRBJ2-2
CASSQATSEYTGELFF
>15|TRBV20-1|TRBJ2-3
CSADTGTPNTDTQYF
>15|TRBV3-1|TRBJ2-3
CASSQGAGGQDTQYF
>15|TRBV27|TRBJ2-5
CASTSYPVLKETQYF
>13|TRBV28|TRBJ2-7
CASSWDTSYEQYF
>12|TRBV5-1|TRBJ1-2
CASSLQGYGYTF
>14|TRBV28|TRBJ2-7
CASSFPGHTYEQYF
>14|TRBV20-1|TRBJ1-2
CSASTIGTGDGYTF
>15|TRBV5-4|TRBJ2-7
CASSSRTSGSREQYF
>14|TRBV20-1|TRBJ2-3
CSAPAGLPRDTQYF
>11|TRBV12-3/TRBV12-4|TRBJ1-5
CASSFSQPQHF
>17|TRBV5-1|TRBJ2-1
CASSLNAGGPSYNEQFF
>12|TRBV27|TRBJ2-1
CASRGGYNEQFF
>16|TRBV5-1|TRBJ2-1
CASNWAASGAYNEQFF
>15|TRBV20-1|TRBJ1-6
CSARDLLGDNSPLHF
>13|TRBV19|TRBJ1-3
CASVGLGGNTIYF
>18|TRBV4-2|TRBJ2-2
CASSRWGSGGPNTGELFF
>15|TRBV9|TRBJ2-5
CASSPQLAGKETQYF
>16|TRBV24-1|TRBJ2-3
CATSDLGVGPTDTQYF
>14|TRBV4-1|TRBJ2-1
CASSPQQTHNEQFF
>15|TRBV20-1|TRBJ1-5
CSARAPGHSNQPQHF
>15|TRBV7-2|TRBJ1-5
CASSLVPGIGQPQHF
>14|TRBV11-2|TRBJ2-7
CASSFSGEWDEQYF
>13|TRBV7-8|TRBJ2-5
CASSLEYRETQYF
>15|TRBV9|TRBJ2-3
CASSVDSGRGDTQYF
>14|TRBV20-1|TRBJ2-7
CSASGTANSYEQYF
>15|TRBV5-1|TRBJ2-2
CASSWGDRVTGELFF
>15|TRBV5-6|TRBJ1-3
CASSSPGQGVYTIYF
>15|TRBV20-1|TRBJ2-5
CSAPPAGGLGETQYF
>17|TRBV12-3/TRBV12-4|TRBJ1-5
CASSPHGEALLHQPQHF
>17|TRBV6-4|TRBJ1-4
CASSALNLQGAGEKLFF
>17|TRBV24-1|TRBJ2-3
CATSDSGTSGSLDTQYF
>18|TRBV12-3/TRBV12-4|TRBJ2-1
CASIGLADYSRSYNEQFF
>14|TRBV12-3/TRBV12-4|TRBJ1-3
CASSRPYSGNTIYF
>16|TRBV7-9|TRBJ2-7
CASSLGRVGPTYEQYF
>15|TRBV28|TRBJ2-3
CASSLLGLGADTQYF
>13|TRBV5-1|TRBJ2-1
CASTPWGVNEQFF
>16|TRBV5-1|TRBJ2-1
CASSRTGLAGNGEQFF
>14|TRBV12-3/TRBV12-4|TRBJ2-2
CATIRGVTAGELFF
>12|TRBV2|TRBJ2-1
CASRDNHNEQFF
>16|TRBV4-1|TRBJ2-1
CASSQPWGGRLDEQFF